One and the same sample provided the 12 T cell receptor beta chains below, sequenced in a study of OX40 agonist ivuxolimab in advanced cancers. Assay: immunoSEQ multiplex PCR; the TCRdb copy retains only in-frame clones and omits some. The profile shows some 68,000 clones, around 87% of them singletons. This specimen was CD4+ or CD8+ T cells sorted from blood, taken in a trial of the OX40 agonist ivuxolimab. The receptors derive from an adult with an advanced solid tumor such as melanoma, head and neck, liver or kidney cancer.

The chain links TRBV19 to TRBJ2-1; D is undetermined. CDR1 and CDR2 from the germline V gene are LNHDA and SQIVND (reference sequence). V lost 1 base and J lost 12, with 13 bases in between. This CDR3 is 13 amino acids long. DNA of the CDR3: TGTGCCAGTAGTATAGTTGGGCAGCCGGTGCAGTTCTTC. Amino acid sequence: CASSIVGQPVQFF.

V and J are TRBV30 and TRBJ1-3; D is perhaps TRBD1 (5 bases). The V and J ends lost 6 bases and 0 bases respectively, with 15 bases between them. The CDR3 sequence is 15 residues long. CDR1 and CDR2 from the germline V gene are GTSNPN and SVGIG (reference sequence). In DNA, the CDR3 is TGTGCCTGCCAAGCTGACAGATCCTCTGGAAACACCATATATTTT. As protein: CACQADRSSGNTIYF. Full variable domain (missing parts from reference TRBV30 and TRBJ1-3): SQTIHQWPATLVQPVGSPLSLECTVEGTSNPNLYWYRQAAGRGLQLLFYSVGIGQISSEVPQNLSASRPQDRQFILSSKKLLLSDSGFYLCACQADRSSGNTIYFGEGSWLTVV.

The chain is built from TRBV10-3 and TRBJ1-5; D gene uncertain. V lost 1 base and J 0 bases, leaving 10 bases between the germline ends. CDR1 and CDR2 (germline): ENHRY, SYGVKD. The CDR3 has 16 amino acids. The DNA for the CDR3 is TGTGCCATCAGTGAGTTTTTCGGAAATAGCAATCAGCCCCAGCATTTT. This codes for CAISEFFGNSNQPQHF.

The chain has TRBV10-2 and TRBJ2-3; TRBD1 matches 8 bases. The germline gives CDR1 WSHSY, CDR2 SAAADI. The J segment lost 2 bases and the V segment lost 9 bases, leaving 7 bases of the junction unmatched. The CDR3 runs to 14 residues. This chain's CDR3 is CARWTGRSTDTQYF. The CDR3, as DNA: TGCGCCAGGTGGACAGGGAGATCCACAGATACGCAGTATTTT.

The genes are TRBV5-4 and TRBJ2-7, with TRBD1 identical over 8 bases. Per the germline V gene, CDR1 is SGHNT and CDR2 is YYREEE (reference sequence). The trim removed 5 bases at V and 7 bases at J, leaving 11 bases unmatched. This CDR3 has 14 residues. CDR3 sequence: CASSPGTGGIEQYF. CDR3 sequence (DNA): TGTGCCAGCAGTCCCGGGACAGGAGGGATAGAGCAGTACTTC. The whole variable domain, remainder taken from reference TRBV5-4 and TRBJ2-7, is ETGVTQSPTHLIKTRGQQVTLRCSSQSGHNTVSWYQQALGQGPQFIFQYYREEENGRGNFPPRFSGLQFPNYSSELNVNALELDDSALYLCASSPGTGGIEQYFGPGTRLTVT.

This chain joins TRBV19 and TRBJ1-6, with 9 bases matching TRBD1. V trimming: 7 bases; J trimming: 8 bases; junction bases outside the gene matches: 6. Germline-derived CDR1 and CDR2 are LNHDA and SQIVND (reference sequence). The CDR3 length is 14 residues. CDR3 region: CASKRTGVDSPLHF. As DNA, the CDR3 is TGTGCCAGTAAAAGGACAGGGGTTGATTCACCCCTCCACTTT.

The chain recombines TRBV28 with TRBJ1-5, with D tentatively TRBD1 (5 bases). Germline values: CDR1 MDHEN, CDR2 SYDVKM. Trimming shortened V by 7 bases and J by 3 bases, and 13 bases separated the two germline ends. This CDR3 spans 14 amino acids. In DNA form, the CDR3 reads TGTGCCAGCAATCAGGGCGGGCTCAATCAGCCCCAGCATTTT. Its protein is CASNQGGLNQPQHF.

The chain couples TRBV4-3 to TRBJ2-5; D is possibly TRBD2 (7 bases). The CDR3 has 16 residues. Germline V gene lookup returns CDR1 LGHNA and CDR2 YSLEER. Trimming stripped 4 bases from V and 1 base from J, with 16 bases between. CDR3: CASSPYRGAPQETQYF. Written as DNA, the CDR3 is TGCGCCAGCAGCCCCTACCGGGGGGCACCCCAAGAGACCCAGTACTTC.

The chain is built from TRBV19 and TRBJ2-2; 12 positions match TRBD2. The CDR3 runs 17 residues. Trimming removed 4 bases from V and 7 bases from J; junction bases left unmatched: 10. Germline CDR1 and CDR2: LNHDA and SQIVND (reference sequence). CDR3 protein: CASSKELAGGPSGELFF. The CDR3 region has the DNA TGTGCCAGTAGTAAGGAGCTAGCGGGAGGGCCGAGCGGGGAGCTGTTTTTT.

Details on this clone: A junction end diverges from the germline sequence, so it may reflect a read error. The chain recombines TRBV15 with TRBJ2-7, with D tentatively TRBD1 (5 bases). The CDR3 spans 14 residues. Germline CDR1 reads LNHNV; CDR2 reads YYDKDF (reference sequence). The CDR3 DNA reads TGTGCCGCCAGCCCACGCCAGGGAAGCTACGAGCAGTACTTC. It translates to CAASPRQGSYEQYF.

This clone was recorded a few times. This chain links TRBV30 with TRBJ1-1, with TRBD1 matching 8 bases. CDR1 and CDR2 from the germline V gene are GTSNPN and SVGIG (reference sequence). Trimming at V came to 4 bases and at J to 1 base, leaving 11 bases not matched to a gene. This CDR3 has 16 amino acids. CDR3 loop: CAWTAAGGMTNTEAFF. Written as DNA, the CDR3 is TGTGCCTGGACTGCAGCAGGGGGCATGACGAACACTGAAGCTTTCTTT.

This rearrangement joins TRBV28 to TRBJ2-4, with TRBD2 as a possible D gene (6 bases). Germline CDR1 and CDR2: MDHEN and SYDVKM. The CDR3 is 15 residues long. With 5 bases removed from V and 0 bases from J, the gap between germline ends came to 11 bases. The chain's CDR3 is CASSAGTLAKNIQYF. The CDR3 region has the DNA TGTGCCAGCAGTGCGGGGACCCTAGCCAAAAACATTCAGTACTTC.